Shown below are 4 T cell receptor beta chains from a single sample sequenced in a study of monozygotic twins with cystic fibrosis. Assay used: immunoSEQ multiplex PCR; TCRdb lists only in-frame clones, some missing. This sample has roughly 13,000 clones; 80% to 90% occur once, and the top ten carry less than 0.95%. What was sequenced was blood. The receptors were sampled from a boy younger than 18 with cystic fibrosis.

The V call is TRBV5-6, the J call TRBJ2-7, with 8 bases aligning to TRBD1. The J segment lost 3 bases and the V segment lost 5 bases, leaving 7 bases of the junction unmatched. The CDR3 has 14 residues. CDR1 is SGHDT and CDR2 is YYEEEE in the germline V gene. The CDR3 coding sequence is TGTGCCAGCAGTCTGGTGGACAGGGACTACGAGCAGTACTTC. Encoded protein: CASSLVDRDYEQYF. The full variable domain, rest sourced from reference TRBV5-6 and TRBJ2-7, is DAGVTQSPTHLIKTRGQQVTLRCSPKSGHDTVSWYQQALGQGPQFIFQYYEEEERQRGNFPDRFSGHQFPNYSSELNVNALLLGDSALYLCASSLVDRDYEQYFGPGTRLTVT.

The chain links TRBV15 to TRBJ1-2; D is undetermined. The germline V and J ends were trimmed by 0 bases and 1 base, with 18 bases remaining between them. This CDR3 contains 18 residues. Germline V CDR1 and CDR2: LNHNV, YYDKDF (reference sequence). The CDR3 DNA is TGTGCCACCAGCAGAGATGGTTCAGCCCACACCATTAACTATGGCTACACCTTC. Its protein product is CATSRDGSAHTINYGYTF.

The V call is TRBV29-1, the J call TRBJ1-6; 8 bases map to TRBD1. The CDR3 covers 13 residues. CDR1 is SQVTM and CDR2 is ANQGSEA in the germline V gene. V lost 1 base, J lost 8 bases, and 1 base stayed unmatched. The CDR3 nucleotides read TGCAGCGTTGAAGTGGACAGGGATTCACCCCTCCACTTT. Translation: CSVEVDRDSPLHF.

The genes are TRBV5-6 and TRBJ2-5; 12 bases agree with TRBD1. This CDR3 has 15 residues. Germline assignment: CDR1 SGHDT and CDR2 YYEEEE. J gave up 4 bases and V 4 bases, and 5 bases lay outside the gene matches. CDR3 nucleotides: TGTGCCAGCAGCAAGGGACAGGGGGCCGGAGAGACCCAGTACTTC. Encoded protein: CASSKGQGAGETQYF. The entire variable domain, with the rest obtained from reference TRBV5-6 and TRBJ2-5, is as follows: DAGVTQSPTHLIKTRGQQVTLRCSPKSGHDTVSWYQQALGQGPQFIFQYYEEEERQRGNFPDRFSGHQFPNYSSELNVNALLLGDSALYLCASSKGQGAGETQYFGPGTRLLVL.